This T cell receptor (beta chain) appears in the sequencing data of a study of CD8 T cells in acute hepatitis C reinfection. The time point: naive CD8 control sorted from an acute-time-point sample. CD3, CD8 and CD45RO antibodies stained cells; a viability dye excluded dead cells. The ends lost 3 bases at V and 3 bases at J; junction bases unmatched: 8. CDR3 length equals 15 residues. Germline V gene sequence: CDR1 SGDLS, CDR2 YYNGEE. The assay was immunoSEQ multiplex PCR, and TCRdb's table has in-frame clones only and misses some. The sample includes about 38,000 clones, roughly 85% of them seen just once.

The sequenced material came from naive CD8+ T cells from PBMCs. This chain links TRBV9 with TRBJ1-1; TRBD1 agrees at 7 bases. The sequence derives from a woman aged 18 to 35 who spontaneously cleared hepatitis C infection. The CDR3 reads CASSGQGRGDTEAFF. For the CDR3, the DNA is TGTGCCAGCAGCGGACAGGGCAGAGGGGACACTGAAGCTTTCTTT.